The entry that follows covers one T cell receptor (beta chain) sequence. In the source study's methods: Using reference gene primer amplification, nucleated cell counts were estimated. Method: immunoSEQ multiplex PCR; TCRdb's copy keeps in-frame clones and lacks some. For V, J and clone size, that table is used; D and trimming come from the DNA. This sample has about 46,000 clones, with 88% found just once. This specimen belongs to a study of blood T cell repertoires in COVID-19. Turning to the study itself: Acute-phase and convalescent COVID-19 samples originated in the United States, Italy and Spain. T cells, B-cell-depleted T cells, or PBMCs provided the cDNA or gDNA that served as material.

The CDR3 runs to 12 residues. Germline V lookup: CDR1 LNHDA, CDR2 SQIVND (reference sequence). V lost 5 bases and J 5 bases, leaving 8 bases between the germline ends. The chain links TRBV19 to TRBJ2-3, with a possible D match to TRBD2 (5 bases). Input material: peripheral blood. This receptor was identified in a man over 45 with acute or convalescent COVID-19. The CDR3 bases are TGTGCCAGTAGTGGCGGAGGAGATACGCAGTATTTT. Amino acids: CASSGGGDTQYF.